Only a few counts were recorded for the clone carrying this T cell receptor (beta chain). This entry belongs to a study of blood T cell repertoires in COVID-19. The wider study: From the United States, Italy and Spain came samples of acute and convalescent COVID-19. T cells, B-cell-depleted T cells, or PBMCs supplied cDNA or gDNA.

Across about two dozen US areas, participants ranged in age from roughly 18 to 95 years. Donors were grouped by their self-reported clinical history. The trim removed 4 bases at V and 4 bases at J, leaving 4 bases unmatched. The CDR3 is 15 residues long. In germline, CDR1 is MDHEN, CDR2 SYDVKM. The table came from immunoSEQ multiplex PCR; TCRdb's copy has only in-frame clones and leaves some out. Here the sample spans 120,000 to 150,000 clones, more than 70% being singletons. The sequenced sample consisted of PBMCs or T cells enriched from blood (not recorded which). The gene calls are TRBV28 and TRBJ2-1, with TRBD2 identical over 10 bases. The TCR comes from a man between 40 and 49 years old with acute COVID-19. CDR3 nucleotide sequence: TGTGCCAGCAGTTCCGGACTAGCGGAGTACAATGAGCAGTTCTTC. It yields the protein CASSSGLAEYNEQFF. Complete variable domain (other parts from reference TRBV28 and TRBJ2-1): DVKVTQSSRYLVKRTGEKVFLECVQDMDHENMFWYRQDPGLGLRLIYFSYDVKMKEKGDIPEGYSVSREKKERFSLILESASTNQTSMYLCASSSGLAEYNEQFFGPGTRLTVL.